The TCR beta chain under discussion was sequenced for a study of T cell repertoires in cytomegalovirus infection. Study-level background: Selected CMV epitopes included recently identified HLA-C-restricted ones as well as well-studied HLA-B-restricted ones. Matching HLA type and CMV infection were both indicated by public TCR beta signatures.

TCRdb itself ran the reads through MiXCR, one entry per CDR3 protein. Found here are fewer than 850,000 distinct CDR3 sequences, under 35% of them singletons; the top ten hold less than 15%. This clonotype was seen more than once but under ten times. The antigen remains unidentified. The receptor was isolated from a human donor in good health (CMV status not recorded). Some clones in this sample may be carry-over from other donors' samples. Sequenced here: cultured CD8+ T cells from PBMCs, sampled from culture after CMV antigen stimulation.

The CDR3: CASSQDIQLALGGYTF. DNA of the CDR3: TGCGCCAGCAGCCAAGACATCCAACTCGCCCTGGGTGGCTACACCTTC. The J gene is TRBJ1-2, the V gene TRBV4-1; D gene uncertain. This CDR3 region has 16 residues. Germline values: CDR1 MGHRA, CDR2 YSYEKL. V was cut by 0 bases and J by 7 bases, with 18 bases left in between.